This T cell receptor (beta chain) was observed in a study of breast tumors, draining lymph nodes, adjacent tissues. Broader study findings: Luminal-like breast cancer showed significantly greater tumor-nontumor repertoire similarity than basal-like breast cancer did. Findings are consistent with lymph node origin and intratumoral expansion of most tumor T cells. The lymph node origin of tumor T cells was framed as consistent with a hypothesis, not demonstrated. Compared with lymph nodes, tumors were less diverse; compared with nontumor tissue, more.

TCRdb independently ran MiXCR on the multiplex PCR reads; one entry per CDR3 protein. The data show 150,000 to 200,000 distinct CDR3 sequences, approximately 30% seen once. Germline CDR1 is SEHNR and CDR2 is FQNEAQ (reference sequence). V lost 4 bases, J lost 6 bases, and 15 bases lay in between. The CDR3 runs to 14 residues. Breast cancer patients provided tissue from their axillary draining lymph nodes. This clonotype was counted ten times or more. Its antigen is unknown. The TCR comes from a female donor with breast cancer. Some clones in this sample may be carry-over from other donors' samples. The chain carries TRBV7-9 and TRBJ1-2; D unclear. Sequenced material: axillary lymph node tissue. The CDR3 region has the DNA TGTGCCAGCAGCTCAGGAATATCAACGGATGGCTACACCTTC. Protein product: CASSSGISTDGYTF.